This is a list of T cell receptor beta chains from one sample in a study of CD8+CD57+ T cells in acquired aplastic anemia. TCRdb reprocessed the reads with MiXCR, giving one entry per CDR3 protein. The sample carries 200,000 to 250,000 distinct CDR3 sequences, approximately 65% recorded once. The material sequenced was sorted CD4+, CD8+, or CD8+CD57+ T cells (not recorded which) from PBMCs. These receptors were taken from a human donor with aplastic anemia. The CDR3 runs from the conserved cysteine through the conserved F or W. Each record gives: J gene, clone size, D gene, V gene, CDR3 DNA, CDR3 protein. A D gene is named only where the DNA matches it firmly. The size field is filled for only some rows; it gives once, few, many or a size class.

J: TRBJ2-3
size: .
D: TRBD2
V: TRBV29-1
DNA: TGCAACGTTAATGGACTAGCGGCACACACAGATACGCAGTATTTT
CDR3: CNVNGLAAHTDTQYF

J: TRBJ1-2
size: .
D: .
V: TRBV9
DNA: TGTGCCAGCAGCGTTTCCAGGACTAGAGTGGAGTCCAATGGCTACACCTTC
CDR3: CASSVSRTRVESNGYTF

J: TRBJ1-2
size: .
D: TRBD1
V: TRBV10-2
DNA: TGCGCCAGCAGTGAGCGCAGGGGGCGCGAGGGCTACACCTTC
CDR3: CASSERRGREGYTF

J: TRBJ1-1
size: .
D: TRBD1
V: TRBV7-9
DNA: TGTGCCAGCAGTGAGACAGGGTTCACTGAAGCTTTCTTT
CDR3: CASSETGFTEAFF

J: TRBJ1-1
size: .
D: .
V: TRBV10-1
DNA: TGCGCCAGCGGTGAGTTACAGGCGGGCACTGAAGCTTTCTTT
CDR3: CASGELQAGTEAFF

J: TRBJ1-6
size: .
D: .
V: TRBV12-3/TRBV12-4
DNA: TGTGCCAGCAGTTTTAGGCCCAATTCACCCCTCCACTTT
CDR3: CASSFRPNSPLHF

J: TRBJ1-2
size: once
D: .
V: TRBV9
DNA: TGTGCCAGCACCGGGACCGACATCTATGGCTACACCTTC
CDR3: CASTGTDIYGYTF

J: TRBJ2-1
size: few
D: .
V: TRBV2
DNA: TGTGCCAGCAGTGTGCCGGGTTTCTCAGTCGATGAGCAGTTCTTC
CDR3: CASSVPGFSVDEQFF

J: TRBJ2-1
size: .
D: TRBD1
V: TRBV7-9
DNA: TGTGCCAGCAGCCAAGACAGGGAAGATGAGCAGTTCTTC
CDR3: CASSQDREDEQFF

J: TRBJ2-1
size: few
D: TRBD2
V: TRBV30
DNA: TGTGCCTGGAGTGTACCCGGGACTAAAGACAATGAGCAGTTCTTC
CDR3: CAWSVPGTKDNEQFF

J: TRBJ2-7
size: .
D: TRBD1
V: TRBV29-1
DNA: TGCAGCGTTTATCTCGCGGCCAGACAGGGAACCTACGAGCAGTACTTC
CDR3: CSVYLAARQGTYEQYF

J: TRBJ2-3
size: .
D: TRBD2
V: TRBV29-1
DNA: TGCAGCGTTGATGGACTAGCGGGGGGCACAGATACGCAGTATTTT
CDR3: CSVDGLAGGTDTQYF